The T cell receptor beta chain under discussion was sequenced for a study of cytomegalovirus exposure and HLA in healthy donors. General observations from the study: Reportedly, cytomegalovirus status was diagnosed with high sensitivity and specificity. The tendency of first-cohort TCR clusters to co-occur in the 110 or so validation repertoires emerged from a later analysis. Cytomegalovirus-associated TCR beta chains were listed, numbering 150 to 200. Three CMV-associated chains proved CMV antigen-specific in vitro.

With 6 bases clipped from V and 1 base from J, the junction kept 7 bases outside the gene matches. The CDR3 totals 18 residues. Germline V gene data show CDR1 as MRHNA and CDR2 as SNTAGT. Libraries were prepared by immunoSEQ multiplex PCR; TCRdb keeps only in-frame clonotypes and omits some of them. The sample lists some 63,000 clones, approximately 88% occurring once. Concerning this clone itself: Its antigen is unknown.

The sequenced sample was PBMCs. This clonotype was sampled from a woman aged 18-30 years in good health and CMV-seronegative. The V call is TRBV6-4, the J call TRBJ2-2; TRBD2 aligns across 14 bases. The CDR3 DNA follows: TGTGCCAGCAGCCAAGGCGGACTAGCGGGAGGGAACACCGGGGAGCTGTTTTTT. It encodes CASSQGGLAGGNTGELFF.